This T cell receptor beta chain was captured in a study of shared clonotypes between healthy human individuals. Sequencing was performed with immunoSEQ multiplex PCR; in TCRdb, only in-frame clones are kept and a portion is missing. Here the sample spans about 2.4 million clones, under 95% being singletons. This clone was found a few times. Other DNA sequences in the same sample also yield this CDR3. Caucasian adults residing in Nashville, Tennessee made up all the donors. The TCR was taken from a man aged 18 to 29 in good health. Some clones in this sample may be carry-over from other donors' samples. Sequencing was carried out using naive CD4+ T cells from PBMCs. Regarding subset: CD45RA+ positively selected.

The CDR3 DNA is TGTGCCAGTAGCTCTGGCCGGAACACTGAAGCTTTCTTT. This encodes CASSSGRNTEAFF. The chain joins TRBV19 to TRBJ1-1, with D unclear. The CDR3 covers 13 residues. Germline CDR1 reads LNHDA; CDR2 reads SQIVND (reference sequence). V was pared by 6 bases and J by 1 base, with 9 bases between.